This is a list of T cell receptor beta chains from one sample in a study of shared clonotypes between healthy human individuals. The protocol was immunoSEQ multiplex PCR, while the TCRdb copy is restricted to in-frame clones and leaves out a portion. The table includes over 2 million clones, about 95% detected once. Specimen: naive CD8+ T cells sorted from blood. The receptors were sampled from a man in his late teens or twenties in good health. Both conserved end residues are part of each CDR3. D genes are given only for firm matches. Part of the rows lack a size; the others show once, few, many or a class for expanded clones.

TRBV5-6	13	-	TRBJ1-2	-	CASSLGDNYGYTF	TGTGCCAGCAGCTTGGGGGACAACTATGGCTACACCTTC
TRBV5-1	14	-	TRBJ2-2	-	CASSLRENTGELFF	TGCGCCAGCAGCTTGCGGGAGAACACCGGGGAGCTGTTTTTT
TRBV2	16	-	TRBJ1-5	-	CASSEALKQLDQPQHF	TGTGCCAGCAGTGAAGCGCTTAAACAGCTCGATCAGCCCCAGCATTTT
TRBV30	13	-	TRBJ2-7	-	CAWSGRLSEEQYF	TGTGCCTGGAGCGGGAGACTTTCGGAAGAGCAGTACTTC
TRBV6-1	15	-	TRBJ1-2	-	CASSQTGTPLYGYTF	TGTGCCAGCAGTCAAACCGGGACACCTCTCTATGGCTACACCTTC
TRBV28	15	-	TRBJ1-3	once	CASSLPRRSGNTIYF	TGTGCCAGCAGCCTACCACGGCGCTCTGGAAACACCATATATTTT
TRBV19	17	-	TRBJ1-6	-	CASSIRPGIGYNSPLHF	TGTGCCAGTAGTATTCGTCCAGGGATAGGGTATAATTCACCCCTCCACTTT
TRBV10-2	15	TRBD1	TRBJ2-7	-	CASTLTGGVSYEQYF	TGCGCCAGCACCCTGACAGGGGGCGTCTCCTACGAGCAGTACTTC
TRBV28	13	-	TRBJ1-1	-	CASSFVGDTEAFF	TGTGCCAGCAGTTTCGTGGGGGACACTGAAGCTTTCTTT
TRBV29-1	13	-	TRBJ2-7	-	CSVAPGYSYEQYF	TGCAGCGTTGCCCCGGGGTACTCCTACGAGCAGTACTTC
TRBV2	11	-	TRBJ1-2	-	CASTGGYGYTF	TGTGCCAGCACGGGTGGCTATGGCTACACCTTC
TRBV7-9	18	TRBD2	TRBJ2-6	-	CASSLRVAGAAGANVLTF	TGTGCCAGCAGCTTACGGGTAGCGGGAGCGGCTGGGGCCAACGTCCTGACTTTC
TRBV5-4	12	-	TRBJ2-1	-	CASSFQGNEQFF	TGTGCCAGCAGCTTCCAGGGTAATGAGCAGTTCTTC
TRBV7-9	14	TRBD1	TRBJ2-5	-	CASSPDRDRETQYF	TGTGCCAGCAGCCCCGACAGGGATCGGGAGACCCAGTACTTC
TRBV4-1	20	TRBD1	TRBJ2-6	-	CASSQDPPTGILTGANVLTF	TGCGCCAGCAGCCAAGACCCGCCGACAGGGATTCTCACTGGGGCCAACGTCCTGACTTTC
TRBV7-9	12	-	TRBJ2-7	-	CASSLEAVEQYF	TGTGCCAGCAGCTTAGAGGCCGTAGAGCAGTACTTC
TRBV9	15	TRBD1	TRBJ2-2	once	CASSGTGGAPGELFF	TGTGCCAGCAGCGGGACAGGGGGCGCCCCCGGGGAGCTGTTTTTT
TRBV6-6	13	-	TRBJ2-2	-	CASSYLATGELFF	TGTGCCAGCAGTTATCTCGCCACCGGGGAGCTGTTTTTT
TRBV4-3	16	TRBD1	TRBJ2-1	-	CASSQDSGTENNEQFF	TGCGCCAGCAGCCAAGATTCGGGGACAGAGAACAATGAGCAGTTCTTC
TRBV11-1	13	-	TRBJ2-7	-	CASSYDQRYEQYF	TGTGCCAGCAGCTATGACCAGCGCTACGAGCAGTACTTC
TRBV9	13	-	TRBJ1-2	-	CASSSGGSYGYTF	TGTGCCAGCAGCTCCGGGGGGAGCTATGGCTACACCTTC
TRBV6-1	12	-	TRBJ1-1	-	CASSMGGTEAFF	TGTGCCAGCAGTATGGGGGGCACTGAAGCTTTCTTT
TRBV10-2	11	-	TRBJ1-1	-	CASSDSTEAFF	TGCGCCAGCAGTGATAGTACTGAAGCTTTCTTT
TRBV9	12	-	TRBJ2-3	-	CASSVGGYPEYF	TGTGCCAGCAGCGTAGGAGGCTACCCAGAGTATTTT
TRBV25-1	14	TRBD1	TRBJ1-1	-	CASSEFDRESEAFF	TGTGCCAGCAGTGAATTCGACAGGGAAAGTGAAGCTTTCTTT
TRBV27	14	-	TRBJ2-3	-	CATSGPGGTDTQYF	TGTGCCACCTCGGGGCCAGGGGGCACAGATACGCAGTATTTT
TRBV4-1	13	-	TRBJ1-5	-	CASSQVPNQPQHF	TGCGCCAGCAGCCAGGTTCCCAATCAGCCCCAGCATTTT
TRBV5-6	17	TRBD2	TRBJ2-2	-	CASSPGLAGGPSGELFF	TGTGCCAGCAGCCCGGGACTAGCGGGAGGGCCGTCCGGGGAGCTGTTTTTT
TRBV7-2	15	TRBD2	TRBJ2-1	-	CASSLLAGGNNEQFF	TGTGCCAGCAGCTTACTAGCGGGAGGTAACAATGAGCAGTTCTTC
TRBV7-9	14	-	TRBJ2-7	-	CASSPGTESYEQYF	TGTGCCAGCAGCCCCGGGACCGAATCCTACGAGCAGTACTTC
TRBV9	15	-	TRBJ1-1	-	CASSVEEGHDTEAFF	TGTGCCAGCAGCGTAGAGGAGGGGCACGACACTGAAGCTTTCTTT
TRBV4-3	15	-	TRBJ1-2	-	CASSQDGEGDYGYTF	TGCGCCAGCAGCCAAGATGGGGAGGGTGACTATGGCTACACCTTC
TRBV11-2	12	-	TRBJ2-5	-	CASSLDRTGVDF	TGTGCCAGCAGCTTAGATCGGACGGGGGTGGACTTC
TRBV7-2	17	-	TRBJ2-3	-	CASSFKRVQRETDTQYF	TGTGCCAGCAGCTTTAAAAGAGTTCAAAGGGAAACAGATACGCAGTATTTT
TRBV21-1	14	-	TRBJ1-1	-	CASISPNLNTEAFF	TGTGCCAGCATTTCCCCTAATCTGAACACTGAAGCTTTCTTT
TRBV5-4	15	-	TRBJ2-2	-	CASSLDGVNTGELFF	TGTGCCAGCAGCTTGGACGGGGTGAACACCGGGGAGCTGTTTTTT
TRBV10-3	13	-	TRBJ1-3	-	CAITPLSGNTIYF	TGTGCCATCACTCCCCTTTCTGGAAACACCATATATTTT
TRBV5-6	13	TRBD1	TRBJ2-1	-	CASSPTGVGEQFF	TGTGCCAGCAGCCCAACAGGGGTGGGTGAGCAGTTCTTC
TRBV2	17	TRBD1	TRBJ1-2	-	CASSAGTGFFANYGYTF	TGTGCCAGCAGTGCTGGGACAGGGTTCTTTGCTAACTATGGCTACACCTTC
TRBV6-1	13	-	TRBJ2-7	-	CASRKVISYEQYF	TGTGCCAGCAGGAAAGTGATCTCCTACGAGCAGTACTTC
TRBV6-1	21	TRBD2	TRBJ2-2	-	CASSEGAGWGLAGGETGELFF	TGTGCCAGCAGTGAAGGGGCCGGCTGGGGACTAGCGGGAGGGGAAACCGGGGAGCTGTTTTTT
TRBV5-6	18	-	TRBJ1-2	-	CASSLPILGRIFNYGYTF	TGTGCCAGCAGCCTACCTATATTGGGACGGATTTTTAACTATGGCTACACCTTC
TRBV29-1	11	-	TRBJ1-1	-	CSVEGGTEAFF	TGCAGCGTTGAAGGTGGGACTGAAGCTTTCTTT
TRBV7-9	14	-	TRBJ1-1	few	CASSFPSRDTEAFF	TGTGCCAGCAGCTTCCCCTCCAGGGACACTGAAGCTTTCTTT
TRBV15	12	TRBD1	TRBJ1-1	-	CATSPEGAGAFF	TGTGCCACCAGCCCCGAGGGGGCGGGAGCTTTCTTT
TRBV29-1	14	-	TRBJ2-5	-	CSVEGDPIPETQYF	TGCAGCGTTGAAGGGGACCCCATCCCAGAGACCCAGTACTTC
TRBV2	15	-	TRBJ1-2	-	CASSEASDSNYGYTF	TGTGCCAGCAGTGAAGCGTCGGATTCTAACTATGGCTACACCTTC
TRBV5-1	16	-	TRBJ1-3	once	CASSLEGLISGNTIYF	TGCGCCAGCAGCTTAGAGGGACTTATCTCTGGAAACACCATATATTTT
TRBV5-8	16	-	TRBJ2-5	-	CASSLMDSAYQETQYF	TGTGCCAGCAGCCTTATGGACAGCGCGTACCAAGAGACCCAGTACTTC
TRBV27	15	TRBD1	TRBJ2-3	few	CASRPGQGALDTQYF	TGTGCCAGCAGACCGGGACAGGGGGCCTTAGATACGCAGTATTTT